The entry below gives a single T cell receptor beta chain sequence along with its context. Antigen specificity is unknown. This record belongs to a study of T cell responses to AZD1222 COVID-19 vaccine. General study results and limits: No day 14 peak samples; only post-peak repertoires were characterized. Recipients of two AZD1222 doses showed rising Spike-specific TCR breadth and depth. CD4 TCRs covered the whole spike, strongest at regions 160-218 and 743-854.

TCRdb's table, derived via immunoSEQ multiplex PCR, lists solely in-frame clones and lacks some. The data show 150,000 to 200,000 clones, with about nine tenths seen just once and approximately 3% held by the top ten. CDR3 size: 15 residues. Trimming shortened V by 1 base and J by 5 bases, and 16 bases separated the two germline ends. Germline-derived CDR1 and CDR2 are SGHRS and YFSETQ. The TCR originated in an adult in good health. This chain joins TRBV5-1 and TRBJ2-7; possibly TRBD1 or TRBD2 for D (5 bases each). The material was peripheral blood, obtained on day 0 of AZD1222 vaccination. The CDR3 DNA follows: TGCGCCAGCAGCTTGATGAGGGGACCTCCGGACGAGCAGTACTTC. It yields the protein CASSLMRGPPDEQYF.